Each of the 30 T cell receptor beta chains below was sequenced from the same sample in a study of T cells in Graves' hyperthyroidism and ophthalmopathy. Amplified TCR beta CDR3 regions derived from RNA transcripts. The HTBI primer set served for first-round RT-PCR of the TCR CDR3. Using its own MiXCR run on the multiplex PCR reads, TCRdb lists one record per CDR3 protein. This sample yields fewer than 750,000 distinct CDR3 sequences, of which approximately 14% are seen a single time; around 4.5% belongs to the top ten. Sequenced sample: blood. These receptors originate from a woman aged 40-49 years with Graves' ophthalmopathy.

This clonotype came up many times. In nucleotides, the CDR3 is TGTGCCAGCAGTGAAGCGCTGGACAGGGGAGGGAATTATAGCAATCAGCCCCAGCATTTT. It codes for CASSEALDRGGNYSNQPQHF. V gene TRBV6-1 combines with J gene TRBJ1-5; 9 bases map to TRBD1. The CDR3 loop spans 20 amino acids. V trimming: 0 bases; J trimming: 0 bases; junction bases outside the gene matches: 12. Germline loops: CDR1 MNHNS, CDR2 SASEGT.

The sample holds a few counts of this clonotype. The CDR3 spells CASSLARYLNTEAFF. The CDR3, as DNA: TGTGCCAGCAGCTTAGCGCGTTATCTGAACACTGAAGCTTTCTTT. V and J are TRBV7-2 and TRBJ1-1; D is unclear. V was trimmed by 0 bases and J by 0 bases, leaving 8 bases between them. The CDR3 length is 15 residues. Per the germline V gene, CDR1 is SGHTA and CDR2 is FQGNSA.

There are many counts of this clonotype. The chain couples TRBV19 to TRBJ1-6, with D uncertain. This CDR3 contains 13 residues. CDR1 and CDR2 from the germline V gene are LNHDA and SQIVND (reference sequence). Trimming removed 3 bases at V and 7 bases at J, with 7 bases between. The CDR3 sequence: CASSIGPNSPLHF. DNA for the CDR3: TGTGCCAGTAGTATTGGACCCAATTCACCCCTCCACTTT.

This clonotype was recorded many times. The chain uses TRBV12-3 or TRBV12-4 and TRBJ2-2, with 7 bases that match TRBD2. The CDR3 length is 17 residues. J lost 6 bases, V lost 2 bases, and 12 bases had no gene match. This chain's CDR3 is CASSLSLRSGTPGELFF. CDR3 nucleotides: TGTGCCAGCAGTTTAAGCCTTCGAAGCGGGACGCCCGGGGAGCTGTTTTTT.

This clonotype was observed at least ten times. This chain links TRBV12-3 or TRBV12-4 with TRBJ2-5; 15 bases are shared with TRBD2. This CDR3 is 14 amino acids long. V trimming: 7 bases; J trimming: 4 bases; junction bases outside the gene matches: 1. The CDR3 DNA follows: TGTGCCAGCATGGGACTAGCGGGAGGAGAGACCCAGTACTTC. Translating gives CASMGLAGGETQYF.

This clonotype was detected ten times or more. The rearrangement joins TRBV7-2 to TRBJ2-5; D perhaps matches TRBD1 (6 bases). V shed 4 bases and J shed 5 bases, with 17 bases lying between them. CDR3 length equals 15 residues. Germline V gives CDR1 SGHTA, CDR2 FQGNSA. Here the CDR3 DNA reads TGTGCCAGCAGCTCGCCGGGACACCAAAGGGAGACCCAGTACTTC. Its translation is CASSSPGHQRETQYF.

The chain couples TRBV30 to TRBJ2-7; D is perhaps TRBD2 (5 bases). V gave up 0 bases and J gave up 0 bases, with 12 bases separating them. The CDR3 length is 15 residues. Germline V gives CDR1 GTSNPN, CDR2 SVGIG (reference sequence). In nucleotides, the CDR3 is TGTGCCTGGAGTGTCCGGGGAGCGGCCTCCTACGAGCAGTACTTC. It is translated as CAWSVRGAASYEQYF.

This clonotype has ten or more counts. The J gene is TRBJ2-5, the V gene TRBV20-1; 9 bases align to TRBD2. The CDR3 loop spans 16 amino acids. From germline, CDR1 is DFQATT and CDR2 SNEGSKA (reference sequence). Trimming removed 0 bases from V and 5 bases from J; junction bases left unmatched: 10. For the CDR3, the DNA is TGCAGTGCTAGAGAGCGATGGCGGGAGGGCCGGGAGACCCAGTACTTC. As protein: CSARERWREGRETQYF.

This clonotype occurred a few times. The rearrangement joins TRBV7-2 to TRBJ1-2, with D possibly matching TRBD1 (6 bases). The CDR3 consists of 15 residues. The germline gives CDR1 SGHTA, CDR2 FQGNSA. V shed 4 bases and J shed 3 bases, with 15 bases lying between them. The DNA for the CDR3 is TGTGCCAGCAGCTCATGGGGGGACACCGACTATGGCTACACCTTC. It specifies CASSSWGDTDYGYTF.

The chain combines TRBV7-2 with TRBJ2-7; D unresolved. This CDR3 region has 13 residues. The V gene lost 1 base and the J gene lost 3 bases, with 7 bases spanning the gap. CDR1 is SGHTA and CDR2 is FQGNSA in the germline V gene. In DNA, the CDR3 is TGTGCCAGCAGCTTAGAACCGCGCTACGAGCAGTACTTC. It translates to CASSLEPRYEQYF.

As for this clonotype: Given a much more abundant clone one base away, this may be a read error. The chain links TRBV28 to TRBJ2-7; no reliable D call. V lost 4 bases and J lost 3, with 7 bases in between. CDR3 length: 12 residues. CDR1 is MDHEN, CDR2 SYDVKM, per germline. In DNA form, the CDR3 reads TGTGCCAGCAGTTCCCCACTCTACGAGCAGTACTTC. It specifies CASSSPLYEQYF.

This clonotype was seen a handful of times. The rearrangement uses TRBV29-1 and TRBJ1-1; TRBD1 might be the D (5 bases). With 7 bases removed from V and 1 base from J, the gap between germline ends came to 16 bases. In germline, CDR1 is SQVTM, CDR2 ANQGSEA. The CDR3 is 14 amino acids. The CDR3 coding sequence is TGCAGCGCGCTCCCTACAGGATCGAACACTGAAGCTTTCTTT. This encodes CSALPTGSNTEAFF.

This clonotype was seen many times. V and J are TRBV29-1 and TRBJ2-7; D gene uncertain. Trimming removed 8 bases at V and 0 bases at J, with 14 bases between. Germline lookup yields CDR1 SQVTM and CDR2 ANQGSEA. The CDR3 spans 13 residues. The CDR3 DNA reads as TGCAGCCTCCGGGCCCCCCACTCCTACGAGCAGTACTTC. Translating gives CSLRAPHSYEQYF.

There are many counts of this clonotype. The V call is TRBV30, the J call TRBJ1-1, with TRBD1 matching over 7 bases. This CDR3 is 13 amino acids long. Germline loops: CDR1 GTSNPN, CDR2 SVGIG (reference sequence). Trimming took 5 bases from V and 7 from J; bases not matched to a gene: 10. CDR3 region: CAWWKTGNGEAFF. CDR3 DNA: TGTGCCTGGTGGAAGACAGGGAACGGTGAAGCTTTCTTT.

J is TRBJ2-2 and V is TRBV20-1; no definite D call. The CDR3 runs to 13 residues. Between the trimmed V and J ends, which lost 7 bases and 0 bases, there was a span of 9 bases. Germline assignment: CDR1 DFQATT and CDR2 SNEGSKA (reference sequence). The CDR3 nucleotides read TGCAGTGTTTTAGACACGAACACCGGGGAGCTGTTTTTT. Translation: CSVLDTNTGELFF.

The chain carries TRBV6-1 and TRBJ2-2, with unresolved D. The CDR3 totals 13 residues. V was clipped by 0 bases and J by 9 bases, with 8 bases between them. Germline CDR1 is MNHNS and CDR2 is SASEGT. CDR3: CASSEAGDRELFF. DNA of the CDR3: TGTGCCAGCAGTGAAGCTGGTGATCGGGAGCTGTTTTTT.

The table lists this clonotype with many counts. The chain has TRBV20-1 and TRBJ1-5; D possibly corresponds to TRBD1 (5 bases). CDR3 length: 12 residues. V was cut by 5 bases and J by 8 bases, with 13 bases left in between. Germline lookup yields CDR1 DFQATT and CDR2 SNEGSKA (reference sequence). CDR3 nucleotide sequence: TGCAGTGCTGGGGACGGAAATAAGCCCCAGCATTTT. Protein sequence: CSAGDGNKPQHF.

At least ten counts were recorded for this clonotype. The chain combines TRBV12-3 or TRBV12-4 with TRBJ1-1, with D unclear. The CDR3 has 11 amino acids. V lost 3 bases to trimming and J lost 10 bases, with 9 bases between them. CDR3 coding DNA: TGTGCCAGCAGTTTCGGGGTAGGAGCTTTCTTT. Amino acid sequence: CASSFGVGAFF.

This clonotype was found many times. The genes are TRBV2 and TRBJ2-5; no definite D call. Germline CDR1 reads SNHLY; CDR2 reads FYNNEI. This CDR3 contains 12 residues. V gave up 5 bases and J gave up 13 bases, with 17 bases separating them. The CDR3 DNA is TGTGCCAGCAGTTTATTTATGGCGTGGTCGTACTTC. It encodes CASSLFMAWSYF.

This clonotype was counted many times. This rearrangement joins TRBV10-3 to TRBJ2-7; TRBD1 matches 10 bases. CDR3 length equals 12 residues. With V trimmed by 9 bases and J by 4 bases, 3 bases remained unmatched. Germline CDR1 is ENHRY and CDR2 is SYGVKD. CDR3 DNA sequence: TGTGCCATAGGACAGGGGGGTTACGAGCAGTACTTC. It is translated as CAIGQGGYEQYF.

This clonotype showed up many times. The chain couples TRBV20-1 to TRBJ2-7, with TRBD1 as a possible D gene (5 bases). V lost 4 bases to trimming and J lost 5 bases, with 15 bases between them. The germline V gene encodes CDR1 DFQATT and CDR2 SNEGSKA (reference sequence). There are 13 residues in the CDR3. The CDR3 spells CSATVRGRDEQYF. The CDR3 nucleotides are TGCAGTGCTACCGTAAGGGGCCGGGACGAGCAGTACTTC.

At least ten counts were recorded for this clonotype. V gene TRBV28 combines with J gene TRBJ2-7; D tentatively fits TRBD1 or TRBD2 (6 bases each). CDR1 and CDR2 from the germline V gene are MDHEN and SYDVKM. Trimming took 4 bases from V and 2 from J, leaving 12 bases between them. The CDR3 has 14 residues. The DNA of the CDR3 is TGTGCCAGCAGTTATGGGGGGCCCACCTACGAGCAGTACTTC. Translation: CASSYGGPTYEQYF.

Ten or more counts support this clonotype. The rearrangement links TRBV7-2 to TRBJ2-7, with D unclear. This CDR3 has 14 residues. Trimming took off 0 bases at V and 3 bases at J, with 9 bases between the two ends. Per the germline V gene, CDR1 is SGHTA and CDR2 is FQGNSA. The CDR3 bases are TGTGCCAGCAGCTTAGCAGGGCGCCGCTACGAGCAGTACTTC. Translating it yields CASSLAGRRYEQYF.

This clonotype was counted ten times or more. This chain uses TRBV20-1 with TRBJ2-5; 8 bases are a match to TRBD2. The CDR3 is 13 residues long. J lost 1 base, V lost 5 bases, and 3 bases had no gene match. Germline CDR1 is DFQATT and CDR2 is SNEGSKA (reference sequence). The CDR3 here is CSAVLAGQETQYF. CDR3 sequence (DNA): TGCAGTGCTGTCCTAGCGGGCCAAGAGACCCAGTACTTC.

This clonotype was picked up many times. The V and J genes are TRBV7-9 and TRBJ2-7; 8 bases match TRBD1. V was pared by 5 bases and J by 7 bases, with 10 bases of the junction left unmatched. The length of the CDR3 is 14 residues. Germline V gene data show CDR1 as SEHNR and CDR2 as FQNEAQ (reference sequence). The CDR3 DNA reads as TGTGCCAGCAGCGCGGACAGGGTGAGAGGAGAGCAGTACTTC. It translates to CASSADRVRGEQYF.

This clonotype showed up many times. The chain links TRBV15 to TRBJ1-6, with D unresolved. Trimming stripped 7 bases from V and 14 bases from J, with 15 bases between. CDR1 is LNHNV, CDR2 YYDKDF, per germline (reference sequence). The CDR3 is made up of 12 amino acids. CDR3 sequence: CATTRPGGALHF. The CDR3 DNA reads as TGTGCCACCACCCGTCCCGGCGGCGCCCTCCACTTT.

This clonotype was detected ten times or more. The chain combines TRBV6-1 with TRBJ1-6, with D perhaps TRBD1 (5 bases). V lost 11 bases and J 1 base, leaving 12 bases between the germline ends. There are 14 residues in the CDR3. Germline V gene sequence: CDR1 MNHNS, CDR2 SASEGT. The CDR3 loop reads CACRGVSYNSPLHF. CDR3 DNA sequence: TGTGCCTGCCGAGGGGTTTCCTATAATTCACCCCTCCACTTT.

This clonotype appeared many times. J is TRBJ2-7 and V is TRBV19, with D unresolved. CDR1 and CDR2 from the germline V gene are LNHDA and SQIVND (reference sequence). The CDR3 totals 14 residues. V dropped 10 bases and J dropped 2 bases, with 18 bases sitting between them. CDR3 protein: CATTKGGLPYEQYF. The DNA of the CDR3 is TGTGCCACCACCAAGGGCGGTTTGCCCTACGAGCAGTACTTC.

The CDR3 sequence is CSATPGLAGGAYEQYF. CDR3 in DNA: TGCAGTGCCACACCGGGACTAGCGGGAGGGGCTTACGAGCAGTACTTC. The rearrangement links TRBV20-1 to TRBJ2-7, with 16 nucleotides matching TRBD2. CDR1 is DFQATT and CDR2 is SNEGSKA in the germline V gene (reference sequence). The CDR3 consists of 16 residues. Germline trimming cut 6 bases from V and 4 bases from J; bases unmatched to any gene: 9.

The gene calls are TRBV6-2 or TRBV6-3 and TRBJ2-7; D may be TRBD1 (5 bases). Trimming shortened V by 5 bases and J by 3 bases, and 11 bases separated the two germline ends. The CDR3 spans 13 residues. CDR1 MNHEY and CDR2 SVGEGT come from the germline V gene. CDR3 sequence: CASSAETVYEQYF. CDR3 bases: TGTGCCAGCAGTGCTGAGACAGTCTACGAGCAGTACTTC.